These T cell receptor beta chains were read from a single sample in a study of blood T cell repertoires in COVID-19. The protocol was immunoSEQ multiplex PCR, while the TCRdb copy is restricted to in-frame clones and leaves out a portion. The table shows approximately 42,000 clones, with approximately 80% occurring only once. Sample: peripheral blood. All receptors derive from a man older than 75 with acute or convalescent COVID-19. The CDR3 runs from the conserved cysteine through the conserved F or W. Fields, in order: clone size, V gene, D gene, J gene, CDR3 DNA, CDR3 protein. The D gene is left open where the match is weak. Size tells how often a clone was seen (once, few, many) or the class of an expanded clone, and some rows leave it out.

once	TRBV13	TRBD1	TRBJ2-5	TGTGCCAGCAGCCGATCCGAGACAGGGGTGGAAGGAGAGACCCAGTACTTC	CASSRSETGVEGETQYF
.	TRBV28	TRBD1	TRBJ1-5	TGTGCCAGCAGTCTGGGGACAGGGGGCTCCGGTCAGCCCCAGCATTTT	CASSLGTGGSGQPQHF
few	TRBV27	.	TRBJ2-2	TGTGCCAGCAGTTTTCGACTACCCAACACCGGGGAGCTGTTTTTT	CASSFRLPNTGELFF
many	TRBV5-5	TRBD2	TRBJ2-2	TGTGCCAGCAGCTTGACGGCTAGCGGGCCTAACACCGGGGAGCTGTTTTTT	CASSLTASGPNTGELFF
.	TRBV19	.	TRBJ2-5	TGTGCCAGTAGTATTATGGAGACCCAGTACTTC	CASSIMETQYF
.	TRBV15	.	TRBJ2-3	TGTGCCACCAGCAGCAGAAAAGGGAGAACAGATACGCAGTATTTT	CATSSRKGRTDTQYF
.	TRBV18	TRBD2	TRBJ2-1	TGTGCCAGCTCACCACCGGCTAGCGGGAGGTGGGAGCAGTTCTTC	CASSPPASGRWEQFF
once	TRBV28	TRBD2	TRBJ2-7	TGTGCCAGCTACCCCAGTGGGCCCGGGGGGGAGCAGTACTTC	CASYPSGPGGEQYF
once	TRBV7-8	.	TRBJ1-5	TGTGCCAGCAGCTTAGACAGTTTTAATCAGCCCCAGCATTTT	CASSLDSFNQPQHF
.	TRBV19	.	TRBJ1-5	TGTGCCAGTAGTATGAGGAGGTCCGGCAATCAGCCCCAGCATTTT	CASSMRRSGNQPQHF
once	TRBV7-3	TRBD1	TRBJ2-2	TGTGCCAGCAGCCACCCGGGACAGGGGACCGGGGAGCTGTTTTTT	CASSHPGQGTGELFF
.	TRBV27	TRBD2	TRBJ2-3	TGTGCCAGCAGTCCCAGCGGGAGTACCCCAGATACGCAGTATTTT	CASSPSGSTPDTQYF
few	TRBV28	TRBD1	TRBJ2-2	TGTGCCAGCAGCACTTATGGGACAGGGATTACCGGGGAGCTGTTTTTT	CASSTYGTGITGELFF
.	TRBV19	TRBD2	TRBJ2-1	TGTGCCAGTAGCTCCGGGACTAGCGGGAGCCAAGAGCAGTTCTTC	CASSSGTSGSQEQFF
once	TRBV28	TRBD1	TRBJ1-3	TGTGCCAGCATTCCGACAGGGGGCTTCGGAAACACCATATATTTT	CASIPTGGFGNTIYF
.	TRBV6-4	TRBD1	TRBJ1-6	TGTGCCAGCAGACCCCAGGGGGAGTCCTATAATTCACCCCTCCACTTT	CASRPQGESYNSPLHF
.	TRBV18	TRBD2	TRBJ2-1	TGTGCCAGCTCAGAACTAGCGGGAGCGGATGAGCAGTTCTTC	CASSELAGADEQFF
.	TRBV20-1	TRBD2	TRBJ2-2	TGCAGTGCTAGTAAGCGGGACGCGAACACCGGGGAGCTGTTTTTT	CSASKRDANTGELFF
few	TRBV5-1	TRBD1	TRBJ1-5	TGCGCCAGCAGCTTGGATGGCAGGGGGACTCAGCCCCAGCATTTT	CASSLDGRGTQPQHF
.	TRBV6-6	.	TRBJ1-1	TGTGCCAGCAGCTTACGGGTCAAAGGGGACACTGAAGCTTTCTTT	CASSLRVKGDTEAFF
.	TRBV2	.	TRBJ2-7	TGTGCCAGCACCGGGGGTCTCTCCTACGAGCAGTACTTC	CASTGGLSYEQYF
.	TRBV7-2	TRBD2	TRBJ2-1	TGTGCCAGCAGGCCAGCGGGACCCTCCTACAATGAGCAGTTCTTC	CASRPAGPSYNEQFF
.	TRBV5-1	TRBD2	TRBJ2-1	TGCGCCAGCAGCTGGGCCGGGACTAGCGGGAGCAATGAGCAGTTCTTC	CASSWAGTSGSNEQFF
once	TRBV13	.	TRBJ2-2	TGTGCCAGCAGCTCCCGATTGACGGGTCTGAACACCGGGGAGCTGTTTTTT	CASSSRLTGLNTGELFF
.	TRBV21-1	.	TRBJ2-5	TGTGCCAGCAGCTCCCGACGGTGGGCAGAGACCCAGTACTTC	CASSSRRWAETQYF
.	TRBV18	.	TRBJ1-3	TGTGCCAGCTCATCAAATCCAGACAGGAGGAGCGCTGGAAACACCATATATTTT	CASSSNPDRRSAGNTIYF
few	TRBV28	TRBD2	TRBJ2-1	TGTGCCAGCAGTTCCCCCCTAGCGGGTTCCTACAATGAGCAGTTCTTC	CASSSPLAGSYNEQFF
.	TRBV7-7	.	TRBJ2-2	TGTGCTAGCAGCCAACAGGGATATGGCACCGGGGAGCTGTTTTTT	CASSQQGYGTGELFF
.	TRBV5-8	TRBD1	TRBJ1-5	TGTGCCAGCAGCTCGGGACAGAAGGTCAATCAGCCCCAGCATTTT	CASSSGQKVNQPQHF
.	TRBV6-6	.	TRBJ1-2	TGTGCCAGCAGTTACAAGGAGGGCTACACCTTC	CASSYKEGYTF
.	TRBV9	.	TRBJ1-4	TGTGCCAGCAGCTTAGGCGGCAGGGCAAACGAAAAACTGTTTTTT	CASSLGGRANEKLFF
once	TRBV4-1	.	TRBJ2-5	TGCGCCAGCAGCCTCGGGGGGCCCCAAGAGACCCAGTACTTC	CASSLGGPQETQYF
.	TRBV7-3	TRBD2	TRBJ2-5	TGTGCCAGCAGCTTGATAGCGGGAGTTAGAGAGACCCAGTACTTC	CASSLIAGVRETQYF